Listed below are T cell receptor beta chains from one sample, sequenced in a study of response to subunit inactivated influenza vaccine. TCRdb processed the RT-PCR reads anew with MiXCR; each CDR3 protein has one entry. The sample holds approximately 500,000 distinct CDR3 sequences, roughly a quarter seen once. Separately, the same data were catalogued under a study of T cells expressing NK-cell markers.

The material sequenced was CD4+ T cells sorted from PBMCs, taken roughly 13 days after vaccination. The origin of the receptors is a man aged 45-65 years who received an inactivated influenza vaccine. Each CDR3 is given with its conserved first and last residue. Fields, in order: clone size, J gene, D gene, V gene, CDR3 DNA, CDR3 protein. The D gene is left open where the match is weak. Size values are once, few and many counts, or a class for expanded clones, and some rows have none.

NA TRBJ2-5 TRBD2 TRBV29-1 TGCAGCGTTGGGGGGACTAGCACCCAAGAGACCCAGTACTTC CSVGGTSTQETQYF
few TRBJ2-3 TRBD2 TRBV20-1 TGCAGTGCTTCTTACAGACTAGCGGGAGGAACAGATACGCAGTATTTT CSASYRLAGGTDTQYF
NA TRBJ1-1 NA TRBV4-2 TGTGCCAGCAGCCAATGGGAGGGTTCGGGAACTGAAGCTTTCTTT CASSQWEGSGTEAFF
NA TRBJ2-1 TRBD2 TRBV20-1 TGCAGTGCTATTAGCGGGAGGGGGTACAATGAGCATTTCTTC CSAISGRGYNEHFF
NA TRBJ2-5 TRBD2 TRBV20-1 TGCAGTGCTAGAGAGCGCACTAGCGGGGACCAAGTGTCCTTC CSARERTSGDQVSF
NA TRBJ1-4 NA TRBV15 TGTGCCACCAGCAGACACCAGGCTTTTAATGAAAAACTGTTTTTT CATSRHQAFNEKLFF
NA TRBJ2-3 NA TRBV7-2 TGTGCCAGCAGCTTAGTCTGGGGGAACACAGATACGCAGTATTTT CASSLVWGNTDTQYF
few TRBJ1-3 NA TRBV9 TGTGCCAGCAGCGTAGGGGGTACCGGAAACACCATATATTTT CASSVGGTGNTIYF
few TRBJ1-5 NA TRBV4-1 TGCGCCAGCAGCCAAGTGGGGGTCTATAGCAATCAGCCCCAGCATTTT CASSQVGVYSNQPQHF
NA TRBJ2-2 NA TRBV4-3 TGCGCCAGCAGCCAAGAGGGAGTGAACACCGGGGAGCTGTTTTTT CASSQEGVNTGELFF
NA TRBJ2-6 NA TRBV5-1 TGCGCCAGCAGCTTGCAGTCTCCTGGGGCCAACGTCCTGACTTTC CASSLQSPGANVLTF
few TRBJ2-5 NA TRBV12-3/TRBV12-4 TGTGCCAGCAGTTTAGCTACGGATAGCCTCGAGACCCAGTACTTC CASSLATDSLETQYF
NA TRBJ2-7 TRBD2 TRBV18 TGTGCCAGCTCACGACTAGCGGGGAACTACGAGCAGTACTTC CASSRLAGNYEQYF
NA TRBJ1-2 NA TRBV14 TGTGCCAGCAGCCCTCAGGGCGGCCTCACCTATGGCTACACCTTC CASSPQGGLTYGYTF
NA TRBJ2-2 NA TRBV30 TGTGCCTGGAGGCGAGGCGGGGTGGACACCGGGGAGCTGTTTTTT CAWRRGGVDTGELFF
NA TRBJ1-1 NA TRBV20-1 TGCAGTGCTAGAGATCGGGCAGGCGCGGGCACTGAAGCTTTCTTT CSARDRAGAGTEAFF
NA TRBJ2-2 NA TRBV12-3/TRBV12-4 TGTGCCAGCAGTTTTGGGGGCGTCACCGGGGAGCTGTTTTTT CASSFGGVTGELFF
NA TRBJ1-5 NA TRBV21-1 TGTGCCAGCAGCCTCATCCGTTCCCCCTATAGCAATCAGCCCCAGCATTTT CASSLIRSPYSNQPQHF
many TRBJ1-4 TRBD1 TRBV12-3/TRBV12-4 TGTGCCAGCAGTCCCACAGGGGGAGGGGAAAAACTGTTTTTT CASSPTGGGEKLFF
many TRBJ2-3 TRBD2 TRBV25-1 TGTGCCAGCAGTGTGGGGAGGGCCGCGGCAGATACGCAGTATTTT CASSVGRAAADTQYF
NA TRBJ2-7 NA TRBV10-1 TGCGCCAGCAGTCTCGACACCGTGAGGGGGGAGCAGTACTTC CASSLDTVRGEQYF
NA TRBJ2-7 NA TRBV7-9 TGTGCCAGCAGCTTAGCGGCCGGGATTTCCTACGAGCAGTACTTC CASSLAAGISYEQYF
many TRBJ1-1 NA TRBV5-1 TGCGCCAGCAGCTTGAATGTTCAGGAAAGCCCTTATTTT CASSLNVQESPYF
once TRBJ2-1 NA TRBV28 TGTGCCAGCAGCTCGCTCGTATATGAGCAGTTCTTC CASSSLVYEQFF
NA TRBJ2-1 NA TRBV12-1 TGTGCCAGCAGATTCCGGGCAGGGGGCTCCTACAATGAGCAGTTCTTC CASRFRAGGSYNEQFF
NA TRBJ1-2 TRBD1 TRBV12-3/TRBV12-4 TGTGCCAGCAGTGTGGGACAGTCAAACTATGGCTACACCTTC CASSVGQSNYGYTF
NA TRBJ2-7 NA TRBV4-3 TGCGCCAGCAGCCAAGAAAGCAACAGGGAGCAGTACTTC CASSQESNREQYF
NA TRBJ1-2 TRBD1 TRBV5-1 TGCGCCAGCAGCCAACAAGGACAGGGGGCGGGTGGCTACACCTTC CASSQQGQGAGGYTF
few TRBJ2-5 TRBD2 TRBV7-3 TGTGCCAGCAGCTTAAAGGGGGGGGGACTAGCGGCTGGGACCCAGTACTTC CASSLKGGGLAAGTQYF
few TRBJ2-5 NA TRBV4-1 TGCGCCAGCAGCCAAGAGATCCAGGGAACAATAAAGACCCAGTACTTC CASSQEIQGTIKTQYF
NA TRBJ1-1 NA TRBV2 TGTGCCAGCGGTAGGGCGGGGAACACTGAAGCTTTCTTT CASGRAGNTEAFF
NA TRBJ1-6 TRBD1 TRBV28 TGTGCCAGCAGTTTAAGGGACAGGGAGTCCTATAATTCACCCCTCCACTTT CASSLRDRESYNSPLHF
NA TRBJ2-7 TRBD1 TRBV10-3 TGTGCCATCAGCCCGACAGGGGGCAACGAGCAGTACTTC CAISPTGGNEQYF
NA TRBJ1-1 TRBD1 TRBV5-4 TGTGCCAGCAGCTTGGCCACGACAGGGGAAGCTTTCTTT CASSLATTGEAFF
NA TRBJ2-7 NA TRBV3-1 TGTGCCAGCAGCCAGAGTAACGGACAGCAGTACTTC CASSQSNGQQYF
NA TRBJ2-5 NA TRBV5-1 TGCGCCAGCAGCTTGGGATTCAGTGCAGCACAAGAGACCCAGTACTTC CASSLGFSAAQETQYF
NA TRBJ2-1 NA TRBV20-1 TGCAGTGCTAGCGCAGGGGATGAGCAGTTCTTC CSASAGDEQFF
NA TRBJ1-1 NA TRBV7-9 TGTGCCAGCAGCCACAGGGTTGGAATTGAAGCTTTCTTT CASSHRVGIEAFF
NA TRBJ2-1 TRBD1 TRBV5-1 TGCGCCAGCAGCTTGGAGCCGGGACAGGCCTTCAATGAGCAGTTCTTC CASSLEPGQAFNEQFF
NA TRBJ2-5 TRBD1 TRBV27 TGTGCCAGCAGTATCACAGGGGAAGAGACCCAGTACTTC CASSITGEETQYF
NA TRBJ1-5 NA TRBV28 TGTGCCAGCAGTCGAATAGGGACCGGGGGTGGCAATCAGCCCCAGCATTTT CASSRIGTGGGNQPQHF
NA TRBJ2-6 NA TRBV5-5 TGTGCCAGCAGCTTGTTTTCGGGCATTACCGGGGCCAACGTCCTGACTTTC CASSLFSGITGANVLTF
few TRBJ2-1 TRBD2 TRBV12-3/TRBV12-4 TGTGCCAGCAGCAGAACTAGCGGAACAAACAATGAGCAGTTCTTC CASSRTSGTNNEQFF